The 15 T cell receptor beta chains presented below share a single source sample, sequenced in a study of T-cell memory formation after mild COVID-19. Via MiXCR, TCRdb re-called the 5' RACE reads, giving one row per CDR3 protein. Here the sample spans roughly 250,000 distinct CDR3 sequences, 16% being singletons. Sequencing was performed on PBMCs or a T cell subset sorted from them (not recorded which). The receptors were sampled from a young man who had mild COVID-19 (a few samples of this study predate the infection). Cell type and time point are not known.

The chain couples TRBV4-1 to TRBJ2-3; no definite D call. Germline CDR1 reads MGHRA; CDR2 reads YSYEKL. The CDR3 is 14 residues long. The V and J ends lost 1 base and 0 bases respectively, with 5 bases between them. CDR3 loop: CASSQGPSTDTQYF. CDR3 in DNA: TGCGCCAGCAGCCAAGGCCCGAGCACAGATACGCAGTATTTT.

A few counts support this clonotype. The chain employs TRBV20-1 and TRBJ1-2, with D hard to call. In germline, CDR1 is DFQATT, CDR2 SNEGSKA (reference sequence). Trimming stripped 0 bases from V and 8 bases from J, with 22 bases between. The CDR3 has 16 residues. CDR3 residues: CSARDLGEEVVKGYTF. The CDR3 DNA is TGCAGTGCTAGAGATCTCGGGGAAGAAGTCGTGAAGGGCTACACCTTC.

This clonotype was observed at least ten times. The gene calls are TRBV4-1 and TRBJ2-1; 9 bases line up with TRBD2. Unmatched junction bases numbered 9, after V lost 1 base and J lost 8 bases. The CDR3 covers 16 residues. CDR1 is MGHRA, CDR2 YSYEKL, per germline. The CDR3 DNA follows: TGCGCCAGCAGCCAAGTGGTGGCGGGGGGGCCCTATGAGCAGTTCTTC. This sequence encodes CASSQVVAGGPYEQFF.

V usage is TRBV2 and J usage is TRBJ2-1; 7 nucleotides match TRBD2. The junction had 8 bases not matched to a gene; V was cut back by 5 bases and J by 10 bases. This CDR3 contains 13 residues. Germline V CDR1 and CDR2: SNHLY, FYNNEI. The CDR3 DNA follows: TGTGCCAGCAGTCACCGAGTGGGAGGGGAGCAGTTCTTC. It translates to CASSHRVGGEQFF.

This clonotype was seen more than once but under ten times. The genes are TRBV19 and TRBJ1-2; no definite D call. V dropped 3 bases and J dropped 6 bases, with 8 bases sitting between them. From germline, CDR1 is LNHDA and CDR2 SQIVND (reference sequence). The CDR3 is 12 residues long. CDR3 coding DNA: TGTGCCAGTAGTATCCTGGGGAATGGCTACACCTTC. Its translation is CASSILGNGYTF.

The chain links TRBV5-1 to TRBJ1-1; no definite D call. V dropped 4 bases and J dropped 1 base, with 11 bases sitting between them. This CDR3 comprises 14 residues. The germline V gene has CDR1 SGHRS and CDR2 YFSETQ. This chain's CDR3 is CASSPGAENTEAFF. CDR3 bases: TGCGCCAGCAGCCCCGGTGCAGAGAACACTGAAGCTTTCTTT.

J is TRBJ2-2 and V is TRBV12-3 or TRBV12-4; 8 positions match TRBD1. V shed 6 bases, J shed 2 bases, and the junction held 5 bases outside the gene matches. The CDR3 is made up of 15 amino acids. The CDR3 bases are TGTGCCAGCAGGGACAGGGATCTTAACACCGGGGAGCTGTTTTTT. Protein sequence: CASRDRDLNTGELFF.

This chain joins TRBV19 and TRBJ1-5, with a possible D match to TRBD1 (5 bases). V gave up 10 bases and J gave up 3 bases, with 10 bases separating them. Germline assignment: CDR1 LNHDA and CDR2 SQIVND (reference sequence). This CDR3 contains 12 residues. The CDR3 DNA sequence: TGTGCCACTACGGACACCAATCAGCCCCAGCATTTT. This gives the protein CATTDTNQPQHF.

The chain combines TRBV4-3 with TRBJ1-1; TRBD1 aligns across 7 bases. Losses at the gene ends were 0 bases for V and 0 bases for J; bases not matched to a gene: 4. The CDR3 spans 16 residues. CDR1 is LGHNA and CDR2 is YSLEER in the germline V gene. The CDR3, as DNA: TGCGCCAGCAGCCAAGAAGAGGGACAGTTGAACACTGAAGCTTTCTTT. Protein sequence: CASSQEEGQLNTEAFF.

V usage is TRBV6-6 and J usage is TRBJ2-2, with D perhaps matching TRBD2 (6 bases). This CDR3 comprises 16 residues. CDR1 is MNHNY, CDR2 SVGAGI, per germline (reference sequence). The V and J ends lost 2 bases and 5 bases respectively, with 15 bases between them. The DNA for the CDR3 is TGTGCCAGCAGTTACCGACCGCCGCGGGGTACCGGGGAGCTGTTTTTT. It encodes CASSYRPPRGTGELFF.

This clonotype has just a few counts. The V and J genes are TRBV6-5 and TRBJ1-6; a possible D gene is TRBD1 (6 bases). CDR1 is MNHEY, CDR2 SVGAGI, per germline. The CDR3 contains 14 residues. V gave up 1 base and J gave up 6 bases, with 7 bases separating them. CDR3 protein: CASSYWGANSPLHF. The CDR3, as DNA: TGTGCCAGCAGTTACTGGGGGGCTAATTCACCCCTCCACTTT.

The chain combines TRBV20-1 with TRBJ2-3; TRBD2 agrees at 11 bases. The CDR3 loop spans 18 amino acids. Losses at the gene ends were 0 bases for V and 6 bases for J; bases not matched to a gene: 14. Germline CDR1 DFQATT, CDR2 SNEGSKA (reference sequence). The CDR3: CSARDVLLAGGQPDTQYF. The CDR3 DNA sequence: TGCAGTGCTAGAGATGTGTTGCTAGCGGGGGGTCAACCGGATACGCAGTATTTT.

The V and J genes are TRBV4-3 and TRBJ1-1; D not certain. This CDR3 has 17 amino acids. V was trimmed by 1 base and J by 1 base, leaving 16 bases between them. Looked up from germline, CDR1 is LGHNA and CDR2 is YSLEER. The CDR3 reads CASSQVWASGENTEAFF. CDR3 in DNA: TGCGCCAGCAGCCAAGTATGGGCGTCGGGAGAGAACACTGAAGCTTTCTTT.

The V call is TRBV24-1, the J call TRBJ2-5; D is perhaps TRBD1 (6 bases). The CDR3 contains 13 residues. The germline V gene has CDR1 KGHDR and CDR2 SFDVKD. Trimming took off 2 bases at V and 5 bases at J, with 8 bases between the two ends. The DNA for the CDR3 is TGTGCCACCAGTGATTCAGGGGACGAGACCCAGTACTTC. Protein product: CATSDSGDETQYF.

The chain is built from TRBV6-2 or TRBV6-3 and TRBJ1-5; D unresolved. The CDR3 has 15 amino acids. Deletions cut 7 bases from V and 0 bases from J, with 13 bases between. Germline lookup yields CDR1 MNHEY and CDR2 SVGEGT. The CDR3 is CASKPPGYSNQPQHF. CDR3 coding DNA: TGTGCCAGCAAGCCCCCCGGTTATAGCAATCAGCCCCAGCATTTT.